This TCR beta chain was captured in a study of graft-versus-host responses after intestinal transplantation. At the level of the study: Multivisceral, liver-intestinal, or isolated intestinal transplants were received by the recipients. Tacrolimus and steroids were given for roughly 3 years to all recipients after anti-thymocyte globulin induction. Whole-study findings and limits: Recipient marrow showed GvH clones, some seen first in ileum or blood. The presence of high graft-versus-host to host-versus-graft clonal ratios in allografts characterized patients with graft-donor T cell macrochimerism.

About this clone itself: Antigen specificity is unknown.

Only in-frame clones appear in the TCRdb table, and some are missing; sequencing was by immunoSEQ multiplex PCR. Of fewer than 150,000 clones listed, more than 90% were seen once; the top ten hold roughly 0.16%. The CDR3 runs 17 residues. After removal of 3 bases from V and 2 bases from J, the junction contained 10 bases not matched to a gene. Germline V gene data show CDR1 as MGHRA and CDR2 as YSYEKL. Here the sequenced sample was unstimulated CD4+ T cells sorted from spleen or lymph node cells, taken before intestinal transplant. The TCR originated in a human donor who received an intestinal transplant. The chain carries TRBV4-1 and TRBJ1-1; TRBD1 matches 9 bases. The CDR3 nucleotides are TGCGCCAGCAGCCAGAGGGGACAGGGACCCTCCAACACTGAAGCTTTCTTT. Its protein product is CASSQRGQGPSNTEAFF.